The 20 T cell receptor beta chains reported below all come from one sample, sequenced in a study of Ad26.COV2.S vaccination and SARS-CoV-2 variants. Profiling relied on immunoSEQ multiplex PCR, and the TCRdb table lists in-frame clones only, not all of them. This sample has approximately 150,000 clones, with 75% to 90% found just once. Source: peripheral blood, taken after recovery from COVID-19. These receptors all come from a human donor who had recovered from COVID-19.

V is TRBV6-2 or TRBV6-3 and J is TRBJ2-3, with D unclear. The CDR3 has 14 residues. Trimming removed 2 bases from V and 6 bases from J, with 12 bases in between. Germline CDR1 and CDR2: MNHEY and SVGEGT. This chain's CDR3 is CASSYARNRDTQYF. CDR3 DNA sequence: TGTGCCAGCAGTTACGCGCGGAACCGGGATACGCAGTATTTT.

This chain connects TRBV30 to TRBJ2-3; TRBD2 might be the D (5 bases). Germline CDR1 reads GTSNPN; CDR2 reads SVGIG (reference sequence). With 0 bases removed from V and 2 bases from J, the gap between germline ends came to 6 bases. This CDR3 contains 13 residues. The CDR3 coding sequence is TGTGCCTGGAGTGTACTAGTCACAGATACGCAGTATTTT. Protein: CAWSVLVTDTQYF.

The chain recombines TRBV11-2 with TRBJ1-2; 7 nucleotides match TRBD1. J gave up 4 bases and V 6 bases, and 5 bases lay outside the gene matches. This CDR3 comprises 13 residues. Germline assignment: CDR1 SGHAT and CDR2 FQNNGV. The CDR3 DNA reads TGTGCCAGCAGACTCGGGACAGTCTATGGCTACACCTTC. Translating gives CASRLGTVYGYTF.

This clone was found a few times. The chain links TRBV30 to TRBJ1-1; no definite D call. The CDR3 loop spans 13 amino acids. Germline V lookup: CDR1 GTSNPN, CDR2 SVGIG (reference sequence). V lost 4 bases, J lost 0 bases, and 9 bases lay in between. Here the CDR3 reads CAWNGGLNTEAFF. CDR3 nucleotide sequence: TGTGCCTGGAACGGCGGATTGAACACTGAAGCTTTCTTT.

The DNA of the CDR3 is TGCGCCAGCAGCCAAGACCTGACAGGGCCTGAAGCTTTCTTT. Amino acid sequence: CASSQDLTGPEAFF. V gene TRBV4-3 combines with J gene TRBJ1-1; TRBD1 matches 7 bases. With V trimmed by 0 bases and J by 6 bases, 4 bases remained unmatched. The CDR3 covers 14 residues. Germline values: CDR1 LGHNA, CDR2 YSLEER.

This clone came up a few times. This chain uses TRBV4-1 with TRBJ2-1; TRBD1 is a possible D gene (6 bases). V was shortened by 0 bases and J by 8 bases, with 23 bases between the two germline ends. This CDR3 is built from 18 residues. Germline V gene lookup returns CDR1 MGHRA and CDR2 YSYEKL. The CDR3 bases are TGCGCCAGCAGCCAAGATGGATTGGGGGCCAGATTGGGCCATGAGCAGTTCTTC. It encodes CASSQDGLGARLGHEQFF.

The rearrangement links TRBV28 to TRBJ2-7; TRBD2 matches at 8 bases. The V and J ends lost 3 bases and 0 bases, in that order; junction bases with no gene match: 4. The V gene's germline CDR1 is MDHEN and CDR2 SYDVKM. The CDR3 totals 15 residues. The CDR3 DNA reads as TGTGCCAGCAGTTTGCGGGGGGTACCCTCCTACGAGCAGTACTTC. This codes for CASSLRGVPSYEQYF.

V is TRBV6-6 and J is TRBJ1-5, with TRBD1 identical over 10 bases. This CDR3 has 16 amino acids. Germline V CDR1 and CDR2: MNHNY, SVGAGI (reference sequence). J lost 5 bases, V lost 6 bases, and 10 bases had no gene match. CDR3 sequence: CASRLGTGDGDQPQHF. In DNA form, the CDR3 reads TGTGCCAGCAGACTTGGGACAGGGGATGGGGATCAGCCCCAGCATTTT.

As for this clone: One end of the junction is discordant with germline, which a read error may explain. The chain joins TRBV7-7 to TRBJ2-7, with a weak D call TRBD1 (6 bases). Germline CDR1 and CDR2: SSHAT and FNYEAQ (reference sequence). This CDR3 is 14 amino acids long. CDR3 nucleotide sequence: TGTGCTAGCATCGGAGACAGGCGCTCCTACGAGCAGTACTTC. Translated, it gives CASIGDRRSYEQYF.

The chain is built from TRBV7-8 and TRBJ2-3; 9 bases map to TRBD2. V shed 1 base and J 0 bases; nucleotides not matched to a gene: 5. The CDR3 runs to 17 residues. Germline CDR1 SGHVS, CDR2 FQNEAQ. The CDR3 sequence: CASSLVGSGGSTDTQYF. The CDR3 DNA sequence: TGTGCCAGCAGCTTAGTTGGTAGCGGGGGTAGCACAGATACGCAGTATTTT.

The V gene is TRBV4-3, the J gene TRBJ1-1; the match to TRBD1 covers 7 bases. The junction had 8 bases not matched to a gene; V was cut back by 6 bases and J by 1 base. Germline V lookup: CDR1 LGHNA, CDR2 YSLEER. The CDR3 runs 15 residues. The CDR3 reads CASSLRGGENTEAFF. Here the CDR3 DNA reads TGCGCCAGCAGTCTCCGAGGGGGCGAGAACACTGAAGCTTTCTTT.

V usage is TRBV27 and J usage is TRBJ2-3, with TRBD1 as a possible D gene (5 bases). Germline V CDR1 and CDR2: MNHEY, SMNVEV (reference sequence). This CDR3 has 13 amino acids. V was shortened by 7 bases and J by 9 bases, with 17 bases between the two germline ends. CDR3 bases: TGTGCCAGCACCACCTCAGGGATACGGACGCAGTATTTT. This codes for CASTTSGIRTQYF.

CDR3 DNA: TGTGCCAGTAGTATAGGGACAGGGGTGGCCGGGGAGCTGTTTTTT. Its translation: CASSIGTGVAGELFF. This chain connects TRBV19 to TRBJ2-2; 9 bases map to TRBD1. CDR3 length: 15 amino acids. Unmatched junction bases numbered 3, after V lost 1 base and J lost 6 bases. The V gene's germline CDR1 is LNHDA and CDR2 SQIVND (reference sequence).

The rearrangement joins TRBV6-2 or TRBV6-3 to TRBJ1-2; D remains unclear. Between the trimmed V and J ends, which lost 2 bases and 7 bases, there was a span of 11 bases. The germline V gene has CDR1 MNHEY and CDR2 SVGEGT. The CDR3 runs to 13 residues. Here the CDR3 reads CASSYGLLVGYTF. The DNA for the CDR3 is TGTGCCAGCAGTTACGGATTACTAGTTGGCTACACCTTC.

The rearrangement joins TRBV19 to TRBJ1-2, with D uncertain. The length of the CDR3 is 13 residues. Per the germline V gene, CDR1 is LNHDA and CDR2 is SQIVND (reference sequence). Trimming left V 0 bases short and J 4 bases short, with 6 bases between. CDR3 bases: TGTGCCAGTAGTATAGATCGGGCCTATGGCTACACCTTC. This codes for CASSIDRAYGYTF. Combining the CDR3 with reference TRBV19 and TRBJ1-2 gives the whole variable domain DGGITQSPKYLFRKEGQNVTLSCEQNLNHDAMYWYRQDPGQGLRLIYYSQIVNDFQKGDIAEGYSVSREKKESFPLTVTSAQKNPTAFYLCASSIDRAYGYTFGSGTRLTVV.

The CDR3 DNA reads TGTGCCAGCAGCTTAGGAAAGGCAGATACGCAGTATTTT. This sequence encodes CASSLGKADTQYF. V usage is TRBV7-2 and J usage is TRBJ2-3; D is unresolved. This CDR3 comprises 13 residues. V was clipped by 1 base and J by 4 bases, with 6 bases between them. CDR1 SGHTA and CDR2 FQGNSA come from the germline V gene.

This clone came up once. The CDR3 here is CASSQEDLGLGIYEQYF. DNA for the CDR3: TGCGCCAGCAGCCAAGAGGATCTGGGACTAGGGATCTACGAGCAGTACTTC. The chain is built from TRBV4-3 and TRBJ2-7; 8 bases fit TRBD2. The V gene end was trimmed by 0 bases and the J gene end by 3 bases; junction bases not matched to a gene: 10. This CDR3 spans 17 amino acids. Per the germline V gene, CDR1 is LGHNA and CDR2 is YSLEER.

This chain's CDR3 is CATSDPEQGDGYTF. CDR3 coding DNA: TGTGCCACCAGTGACCCCGAACAGGGAGATGGCTACACCTTC. The chain links TRBV24-1 to TRBJ1-2, with D possibly being TRBD1 (6 bases). This CDR3 region has 14 residues. Germline V gene sequence: CDR1 KGHDR, CDR2 SFDVKD. Trimming took off 4 bases at V and 6 bases at J, with 14 bases between the two ends.

V usage is TRBV5-4 and J usage is TRBJ2-2, with TRBD1 identical over 10 bases. Per germline, CDR1 SGHNT and CDR2 YYREEE (reference sequence). The length of the CDR3 is 16 residues. V lost 4 bases, J lost 4 bases, and 7 bases stayed unmatched. CDR3 in DNA: TGTGCCAGCAGCGGCCGGGACAGGGGTGTCACCGGGGAGCTGTTTTTT. This translates into CASSGRDRGVTGELFF.

J is TRBJ2-1 and V is TRBV5-1, with D uncertain. Deletions cut 0 bases from V and 0 bases from J, with 10 bases between. Germline-derived CDR1 and CDR2 are SGHRS and YFSETQ. This CDR3 region has 16 residues. The CDR3 sequence: CASSLGSVSSYNEQFF. CDR3 coding DNA: TGCGCCAGCAGCTTGGGGTCGGTTAGCTCCTACAATGAGCAGTTCTTC. Supplemented by reference TRBV5-1 and TRBJ2-1, the full variable domain reads KAGVTQTPRYLIKTRGQQVTLSCSPISGHRSVSWYQQTPGQGLQFLFEYFSETQRNKGNFPGRFSGRQFSNSRSEMNVSTLELGDSALYLCASSLGSVSSYNEQFFGPGTRLTVL.